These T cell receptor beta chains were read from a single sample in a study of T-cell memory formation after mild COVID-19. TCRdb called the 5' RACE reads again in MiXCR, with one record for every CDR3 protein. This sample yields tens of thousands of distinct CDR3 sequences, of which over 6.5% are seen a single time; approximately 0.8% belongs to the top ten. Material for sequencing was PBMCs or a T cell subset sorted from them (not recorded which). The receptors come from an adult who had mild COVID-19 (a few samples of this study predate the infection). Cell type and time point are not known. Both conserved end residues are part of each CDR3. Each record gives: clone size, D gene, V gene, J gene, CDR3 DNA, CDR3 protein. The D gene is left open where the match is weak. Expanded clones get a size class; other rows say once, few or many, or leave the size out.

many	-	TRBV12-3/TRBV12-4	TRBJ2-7	TGTGCCAGCAGCTCCCAGGGGGGAACCTACGAGCAGTACTTC	CASSSQGGTYEQYF
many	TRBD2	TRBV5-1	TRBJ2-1	TGCGCCAGCAGCCCCCGGACTAGCGACAATGAGCAGTTCTTC	CASSPRTSDNEQFF
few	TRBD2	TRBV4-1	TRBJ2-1	TGCGCCAGCAGCCCCCGCGTTGGAGCGGGAGGTTCCTACAATGAGCAGTTCTTC	CASSPRVGAGGSYNEQFF
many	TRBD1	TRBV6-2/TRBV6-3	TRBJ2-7	TGTGCCAGCAGTTACCCACCTCTGCCGGGCCAGGGGGCGGATGGCTACGAGCAGTACTTC	CASSYPPLPGQGADGYEQYF
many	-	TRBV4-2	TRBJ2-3	TGTGCCAGCAGCCAAGATCGAGATACGCAGTATTTT	CASSQDRDTQYF
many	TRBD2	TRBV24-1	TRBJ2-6	TGTGCCACCAGTTGGGGGGGCTCTGGGGCCAACGTCCTGACTTTC	CATSWGGSGANVLTF
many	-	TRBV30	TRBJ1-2	TGTGCCTGGGCTCAGTCCAAGTCTGGCTACACCTTC	CAWAQSKSGYTF
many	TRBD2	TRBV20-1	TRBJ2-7	TGCAGCGGGACTAGCGGGAGTAGGGGTACCTACGAGCAGTACTTC	CSGTSGSRGTYEQYF
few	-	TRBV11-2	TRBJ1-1	TGTGCCAGCAGAAAAGGGGGACCCACTGAAGCTTTCTTT	CASRKGGPTEAFF
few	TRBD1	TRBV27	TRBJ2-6	TGTGCCAGCAGTCTGCAGGGGGTAGGCTCTGGGGCCAACGTCCTGACTTTC	CASSLQGVGSGANVLTF
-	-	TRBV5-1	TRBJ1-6	TGCGCCAGCAGCTTGGCCGATTATGCAGGTTCACCCCTCCACTTT	CASSLADYAGSPLHF
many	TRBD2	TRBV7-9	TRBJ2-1	TGTGCCAGCAGCCCGGGACTAGTACTCTACAATGAGCAGTTCTTC	CASSPGLVLYNEQFF
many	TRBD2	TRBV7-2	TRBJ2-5	TGTGCCAGCAGCTTAGCAACGGGGGGAAAGACCCAGTACTTC	CASSLATGGKTQYF
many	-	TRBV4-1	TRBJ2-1	TGCGCCAGCAGCCAAAATCTGGGTGGGGGTGGTGAGCAGTTCTTC	CASSQNLGGGGEQFF
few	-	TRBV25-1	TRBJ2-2	TGTGCCAGCAGTGAATTTCGAGGCTCCACCGGGGAGCTGTTTTTT	CASSEFRGSTGELFF
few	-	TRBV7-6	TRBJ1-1	TGTGCCAGCAGCTTAGGTGGCAGTGAAGCTTTCTTT	CASSLGGSEAFF
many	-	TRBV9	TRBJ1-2	TGTGCCAGCAGCGTCCGGGGGGACGGCGTATACTATGGCTACACCTTC	CASSVRGDGVYYGYTF
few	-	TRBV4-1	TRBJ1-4	TGCGCCAGCAGCCAAGATGATCGGGGGGCAACTAATGAAAAACTGTTTTTT	CASSQDDRGATNEKLFF
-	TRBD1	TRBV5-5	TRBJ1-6	TGTGCCAGCAGCTTGGGGGGACAGCGGCAATCACCCCTCCACTTT	CASSLGGQRQSPLHF
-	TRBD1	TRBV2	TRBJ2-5	TGTGCCAGCAGTGAACGTAGGGGGCGGCAAGAGACCCAGTACTTC	CASSERRGRQETQYF
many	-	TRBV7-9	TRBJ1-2	TGTGCCAGCAGCTTATTCAGAGAAGCTAACTATGGCTACACCTTC	CASSLFREANYGYTF
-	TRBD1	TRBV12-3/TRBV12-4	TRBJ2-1	TGTGCCACTACACAGGGGAGCAATGAGCAGTTCTTC	CATTQGSNEQFF
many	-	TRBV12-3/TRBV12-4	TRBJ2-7	TGTGCCAGCAGGGGACTCCGCTCCTACGAGCAGTACTTC	CASRGLRSYEQYF
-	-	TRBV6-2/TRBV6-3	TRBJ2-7	TGTGCCAGCAGTTACGGAGGCAGGGGATCCTACGAGCAGTACTTC	CASSYGGRGSYEQYF
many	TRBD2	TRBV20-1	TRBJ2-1	TGCAGTGCTACCTCAGCGGGATCTTCGAATGAGCAGTTCTTC	CSATSAGSSNEQFF
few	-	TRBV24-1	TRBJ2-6	TGTGCCACCAGTGGGGGGGAATCCTCTGGGGCCAACGTCCTGACTTTC	CATSGGESSGANVLTF
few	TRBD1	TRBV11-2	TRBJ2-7	TGTGCCAGCAGCTTAGTACAGGGGCGGACCTACGAGCAGTACTTC	CASSLVQGRTYEQYF
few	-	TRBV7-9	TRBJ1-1	TGTGCCAGCAGTTCCCACGGTTGGGGGGAGTTGAACACTGAAGCTTTCTTT	CASSSHGWGELNTEAFF
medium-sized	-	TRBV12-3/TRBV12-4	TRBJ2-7	TGTGCCAGCAGTACGAGTTACGAGCAGTACTTC	CASSTSYEQYF
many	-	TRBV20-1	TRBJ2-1	TGCAGTGCTAGAGATCCTCTAGCGCGCTCCTACAATGAGCAGTTCTTC	CSARDPLARSYNEQFF
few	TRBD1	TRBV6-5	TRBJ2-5	TGTGCCAGCAGTTACATTTCCGCCGGGACAGGGGGCACAGAGACCCAGTACTTC	CASSYISAGTGGTETQYF
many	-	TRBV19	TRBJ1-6	TGTGCCAGTAGCATGCGGGCCGCTAAATCACCCCTCCACTTT	CASSMRAAKSPLHF
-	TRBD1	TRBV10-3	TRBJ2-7	TGTGCCATCAGTCGGGACAGGGACTACGAGCAGTACTTC	CAISRDRDYEQYF
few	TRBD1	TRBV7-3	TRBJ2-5	TGTGCCAGCAGCCTTACGGGGGACAGGGAGAGTGAGACCCAGTACTTC	CASSLTGDRESETQYF
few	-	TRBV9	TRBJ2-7	TGTGCCAGCAGCCGCGGACAGTCCTACGAGCAGTACTTC	CASSRGQSYEQYF
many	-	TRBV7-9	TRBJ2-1	TGTGCCAGCAGCTTAGAGGCCGCGAATGAGCAGTTCTTC	CASSLEAANEQFF
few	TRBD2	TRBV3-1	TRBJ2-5	TGTGCCAGCAGCCAAGTGTCGACTAGCGGGAGCGGAGAGACCCAGTACTTC	CASSQVSTSGSGETQYF
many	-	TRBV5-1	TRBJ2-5	TGCGCCAGCAGCTTGGCAGACGGGGCCACCGACCAGTACTTC	CASSLADGATDQYF
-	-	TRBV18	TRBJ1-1	TGTGCCAGCTCACCACCTCCGCGGACAGAAGCTTTCTTT	CASSPPPRTEAFF
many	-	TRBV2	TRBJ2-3	TGTGCCAGCAGTGAAGGGCGAACCAGGGCAGATACGCAGTATTTT	CASSEGRTRADTQYF
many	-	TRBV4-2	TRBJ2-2	TGTGCCAGCAGCCCCCGAGGCGGGGAGCTGTTTTTT	CASSPRGGELFF
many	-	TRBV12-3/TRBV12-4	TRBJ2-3	TGTGCCAGCAGTTTAAGGGGGACGAAGGCGACAGATACGCAGTATTTT	CASSLRGTKATDTQYF
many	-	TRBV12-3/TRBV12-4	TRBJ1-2	TGTGCCAGCAGTTTGCGAACAGGCTATGGCTACACCTTC	CASSLRTGYGYTF
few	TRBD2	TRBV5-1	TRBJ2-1	TGCGCCAGCAGCTTGTCGGCGGGAGGCTCCTACAATGAGCAGTTCTTC	CASSLSAGGSYNEQFF
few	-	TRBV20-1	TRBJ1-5	TGCAGTGCTAGAAGGCCGGGGGCGCTGAGTCAGCCCCAGCATTTT	CSARRPGALSQPQHF
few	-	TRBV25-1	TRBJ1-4	TGTGCCAGCACTCCGCTGACAGGCCCTGAAAAACTGTTTTTT	CASTPLTGPEKLFF
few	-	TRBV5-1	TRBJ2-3	TGCGCCAGCAGCTTGGTAGCGACTACTAGCACAGATACGCAGTATTTT	CASSLVATTSTDTQYF